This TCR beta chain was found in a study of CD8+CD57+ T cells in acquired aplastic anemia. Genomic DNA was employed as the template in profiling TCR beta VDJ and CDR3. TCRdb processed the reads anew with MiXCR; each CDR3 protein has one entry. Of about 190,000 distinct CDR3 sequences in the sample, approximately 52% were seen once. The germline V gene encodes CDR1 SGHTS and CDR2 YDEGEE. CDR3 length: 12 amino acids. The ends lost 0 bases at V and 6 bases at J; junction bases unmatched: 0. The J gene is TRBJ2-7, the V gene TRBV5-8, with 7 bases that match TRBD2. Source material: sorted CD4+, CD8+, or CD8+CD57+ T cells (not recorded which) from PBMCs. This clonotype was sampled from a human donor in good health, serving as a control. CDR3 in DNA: TGTGCCAGCAGCTTGGGGGGGGGCGAGCAGTACTTC. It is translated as CASSLGGGEQYF.